This T cell receptor (beta chain) came from a study of glioma-infiltrating T cells. Study-wide results and limits: Above-expected tissue-blood divergence occurred in all gliomas, most in low-grade ones. Tissue and blood shared very few CDR3 sequences.

Per the germline V gene, CDR1 is DFQATT and CDR2 is SNEGSKA (reference sequence). J gave up 1 base and V 0 bases, and 5 bases lay outside the gene matches. This CDR3 is 15 amino acids long. Regarding this clonotype: Its cognate antigen is unknown.

The iRepertoire nested amplicon-rescue multiplex PCR amplified TCR alpha and beta CDR3s from RNA. From the multiplex PCR reads, TCRdb called clonotypes with MiXCR, one entry per CDR3 protein. The sample yields 100,000 to 150,000 distinct CDR3 sequences, more than 20% seen once. Sequenced sample: glioma tissue, nonneoplastic brain tissue, or PBMCs (not recorded which). The rearrangement joins TRBV20-1 to TRBJ2-5; 7 bases align to TRBD2. The TCR comes from a human donor with low-grade glioma or glioblastoma, undergoing nonglioma brain surgery, or in good health (not recorded which). CDR3 protein: CSARDPGGIQETQYF. CDR3 coding DNA: TGCAGTGCTAGAGATCCGGGGGGAATCCAAGAGACCCAGTACTTC.